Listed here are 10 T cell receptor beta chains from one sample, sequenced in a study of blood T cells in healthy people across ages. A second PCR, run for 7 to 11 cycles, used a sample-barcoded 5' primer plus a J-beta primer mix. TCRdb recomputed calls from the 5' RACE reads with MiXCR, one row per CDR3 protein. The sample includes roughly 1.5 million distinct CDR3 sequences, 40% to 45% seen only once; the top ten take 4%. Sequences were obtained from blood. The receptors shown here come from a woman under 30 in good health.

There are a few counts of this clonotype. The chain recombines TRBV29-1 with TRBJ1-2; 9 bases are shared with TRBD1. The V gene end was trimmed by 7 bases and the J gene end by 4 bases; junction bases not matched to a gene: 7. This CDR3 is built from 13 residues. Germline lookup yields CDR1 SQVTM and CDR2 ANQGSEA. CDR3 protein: CSADRGGLYGYTF. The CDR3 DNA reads TGCAGCGCGGACAGGGGTGGCCTCTATGGCTACACCTTC.

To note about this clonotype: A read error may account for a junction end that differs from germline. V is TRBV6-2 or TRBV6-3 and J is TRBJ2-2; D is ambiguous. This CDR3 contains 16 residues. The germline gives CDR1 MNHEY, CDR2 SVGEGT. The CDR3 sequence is CASRYSRITNTGELFF. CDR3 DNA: TGTGCCAGCAGATACTCCAGGATTACGAACACCGGGGAGCTGTTTTTT.

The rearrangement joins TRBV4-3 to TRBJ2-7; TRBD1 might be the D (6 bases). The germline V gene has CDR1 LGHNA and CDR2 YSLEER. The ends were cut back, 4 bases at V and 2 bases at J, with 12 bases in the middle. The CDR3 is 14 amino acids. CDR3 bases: TGCGCCAGCAGCCGGGACACGCTAACCTACGAGCAGTACTTC. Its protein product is CASSRDTLTYEQYF.

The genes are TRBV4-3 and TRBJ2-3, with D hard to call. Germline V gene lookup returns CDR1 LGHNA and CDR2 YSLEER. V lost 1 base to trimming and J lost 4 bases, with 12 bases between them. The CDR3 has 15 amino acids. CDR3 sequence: CASSQGAGVPDTQYF. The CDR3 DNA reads TGCGCCAGCAGCCAAGGGGCAGGCGTCCCAGATACGCAGTATTTT.

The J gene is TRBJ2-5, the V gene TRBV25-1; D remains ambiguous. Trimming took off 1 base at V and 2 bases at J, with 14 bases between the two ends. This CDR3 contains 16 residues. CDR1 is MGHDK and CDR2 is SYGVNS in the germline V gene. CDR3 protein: CASSESAPAVQETQYF. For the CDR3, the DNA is TGTGCCAGCAGTGAATCAGCCCCCGCAGTTCAAGAGACCCAGTACTTC.

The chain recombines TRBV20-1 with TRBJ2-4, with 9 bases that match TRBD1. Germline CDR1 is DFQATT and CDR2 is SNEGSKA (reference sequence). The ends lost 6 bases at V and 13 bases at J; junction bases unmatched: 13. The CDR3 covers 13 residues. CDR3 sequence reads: CSAAGTGLSAQYF. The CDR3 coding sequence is TGCAGTGCAGCCGGGACAGGGTTATCGGCCCAGTACTTC.

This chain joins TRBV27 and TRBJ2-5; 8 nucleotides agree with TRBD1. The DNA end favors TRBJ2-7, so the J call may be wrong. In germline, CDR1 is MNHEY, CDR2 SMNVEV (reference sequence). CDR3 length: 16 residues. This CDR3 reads CASRDSPTGVSYEQYF. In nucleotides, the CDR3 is TGTGCCAGCAGGGATTCTCCGACAGGGGTGTCTTACGAGCAGTACTTC.

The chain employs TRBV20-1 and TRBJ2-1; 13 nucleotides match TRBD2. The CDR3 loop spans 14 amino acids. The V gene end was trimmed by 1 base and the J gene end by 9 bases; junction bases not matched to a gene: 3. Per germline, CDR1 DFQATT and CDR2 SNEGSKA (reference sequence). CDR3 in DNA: TGCAGTGCTAGAGTACTAGCGGGAGGGTCTGAGCAGTTCTTC. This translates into CSARVLAGGSEQFF.

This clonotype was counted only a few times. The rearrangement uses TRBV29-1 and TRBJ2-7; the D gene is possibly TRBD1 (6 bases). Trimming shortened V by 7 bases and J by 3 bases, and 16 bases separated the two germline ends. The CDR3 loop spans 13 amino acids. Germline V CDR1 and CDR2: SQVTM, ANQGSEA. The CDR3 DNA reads TGCAGCGCTGCGATGGGGGCCGGCTACGAGCAGTACTTC. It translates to CSAAMGAGYEQYF.

The CDR3 sequence is CASSYERGQGTDTQYF. The CDR3 DNA is TGTGCCAGCAGTTACGAGAGGGGGCAAGGCACAGATACGCAGTATTTT. The V and J genes are TRBV6-5 and TRBJ2-3; 7 bases are a match to TRBD1. The germline V gene has CDR1 MNHEY and CDR2 SVGAGI. J was trimmed by 1 base and V by 2 bases; bases with no gene match: 6. The CDR3 loop spans 16 amino acids.